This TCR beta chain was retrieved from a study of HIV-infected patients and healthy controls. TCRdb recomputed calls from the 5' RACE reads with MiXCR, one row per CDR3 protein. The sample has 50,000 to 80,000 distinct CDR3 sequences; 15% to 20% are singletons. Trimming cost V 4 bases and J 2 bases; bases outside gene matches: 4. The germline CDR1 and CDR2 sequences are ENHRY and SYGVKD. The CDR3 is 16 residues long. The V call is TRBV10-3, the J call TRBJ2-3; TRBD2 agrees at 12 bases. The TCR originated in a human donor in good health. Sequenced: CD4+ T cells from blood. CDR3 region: CAISARTSGTTDTQYF. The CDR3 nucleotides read TGTGCCATCAGTGCCCGGACTAGCGGGACCACAGATACGCAGTATTTT.